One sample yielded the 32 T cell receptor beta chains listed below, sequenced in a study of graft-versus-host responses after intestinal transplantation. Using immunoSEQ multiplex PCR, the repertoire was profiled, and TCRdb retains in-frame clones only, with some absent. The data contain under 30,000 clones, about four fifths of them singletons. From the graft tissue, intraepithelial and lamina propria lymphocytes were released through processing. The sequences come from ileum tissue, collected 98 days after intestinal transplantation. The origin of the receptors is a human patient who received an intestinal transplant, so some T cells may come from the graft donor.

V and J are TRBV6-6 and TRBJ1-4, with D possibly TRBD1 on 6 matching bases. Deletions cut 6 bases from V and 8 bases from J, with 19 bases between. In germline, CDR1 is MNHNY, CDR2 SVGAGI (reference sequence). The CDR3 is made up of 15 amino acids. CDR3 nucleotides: TGTGCCAGCAGCCCTCCATGGGGGCTGGGAGAAAAACTGTTTTTT. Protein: CASSPPWGLGEKLFF.

CDR3 DNA: TGTGCCAGTAGCGGGACAAGCGCAGCCGGGGAGCTGTTTTTT. Amino acids: CASSGTSAAGELFF. This sequence joins TRBV19 and TRBJ2-2; D perhaps matches TRBD1 (6 bases). Germline CDR1 LNHDA, CDR2 SQIVND (reference sequence). With 6 bases removed from V and 6 bases from J, the gap between germline ends came to 14 bases. This CDR3 comprises 14 residues.

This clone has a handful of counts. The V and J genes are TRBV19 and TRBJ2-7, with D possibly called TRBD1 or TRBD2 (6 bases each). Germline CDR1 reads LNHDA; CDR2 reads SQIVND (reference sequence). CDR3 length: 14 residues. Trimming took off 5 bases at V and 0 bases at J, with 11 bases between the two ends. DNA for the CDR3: TGTGCCAGTAGTGTAGGGGGGAGCTCCTACGAGCAGTACTTC. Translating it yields CASSVGGSSYEQYF.

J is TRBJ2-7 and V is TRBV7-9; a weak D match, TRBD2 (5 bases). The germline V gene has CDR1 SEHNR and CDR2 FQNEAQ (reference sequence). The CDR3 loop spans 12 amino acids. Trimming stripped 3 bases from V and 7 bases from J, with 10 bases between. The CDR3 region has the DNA TGTGCCAGCAGCTTCCCCTCGGGGGAGCAGTACTTC. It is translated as CASSFPSGEQYF.

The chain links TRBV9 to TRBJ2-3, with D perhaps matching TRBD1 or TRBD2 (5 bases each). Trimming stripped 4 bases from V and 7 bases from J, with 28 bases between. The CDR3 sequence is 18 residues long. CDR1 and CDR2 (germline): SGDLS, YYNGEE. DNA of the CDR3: TGTGCCAGCAGCCAAAGGGACGCTCTACGGATAACCTTGTATACGCAGTATTTT. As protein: CASSQRDALRITLYTQYF.

CDR3 residues: CASTPWNGPENTEAFF. The CDR3 nucleotides are TGTGCCAGCACACCTTGGAATGGTCCCGAGAACACTGAAGCTTTCTTT. The chain employs TRBV9 and TRBJ1-1; no clear D. The V gene's germline CDR1 is SGDLS and CDR2 YYNGEE. V dropped 6 bases and J dropped 1 base, with 19 bases sitting between them. The CDR3 loop spans 16 amino acids.

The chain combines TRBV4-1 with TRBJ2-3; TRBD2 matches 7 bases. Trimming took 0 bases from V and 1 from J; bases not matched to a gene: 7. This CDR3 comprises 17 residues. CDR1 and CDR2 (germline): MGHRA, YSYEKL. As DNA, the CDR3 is TGCGCCAGCAGCCAAGACCCCGGGGCGGGAGGCACAGATACGCAGTATTTT. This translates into CASSQDPGAGGTDTQYF.

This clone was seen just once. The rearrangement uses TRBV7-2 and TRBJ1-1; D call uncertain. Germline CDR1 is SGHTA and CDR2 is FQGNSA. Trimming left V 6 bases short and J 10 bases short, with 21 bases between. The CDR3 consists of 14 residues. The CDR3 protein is CASSPDCSSRRAFF. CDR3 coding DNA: TGTGCCAGCAGTCCGGACTGTTCTAGTCGCCGAGCTTTCTTT.

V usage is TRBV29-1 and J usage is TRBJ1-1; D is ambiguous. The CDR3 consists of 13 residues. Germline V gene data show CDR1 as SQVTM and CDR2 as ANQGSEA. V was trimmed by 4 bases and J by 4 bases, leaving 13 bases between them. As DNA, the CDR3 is TGCAGCGTTGTAGACGGGGTCGGCACTGAAGCTTTCTTT. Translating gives CSVVDGVGTEAFF. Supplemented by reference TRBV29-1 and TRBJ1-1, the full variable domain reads SAVISQKPSRDICQRGTSLTIQCQVDSQVTMMFWYRQQPGQSLTLIATANQGSEATYESGFVIDKFPISRPNLTFSTLTVSNMSPEDSSIYLCSVVDGVGTEAFFGQGTRLTVV.

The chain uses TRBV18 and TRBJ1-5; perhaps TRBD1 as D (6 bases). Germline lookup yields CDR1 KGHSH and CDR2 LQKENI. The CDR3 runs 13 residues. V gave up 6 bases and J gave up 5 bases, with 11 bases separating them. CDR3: CASSQNRDQPQHF. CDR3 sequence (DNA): TGTGCCAGCTCTCAGAACAGGGATCAGCCCCAGCATTTT.

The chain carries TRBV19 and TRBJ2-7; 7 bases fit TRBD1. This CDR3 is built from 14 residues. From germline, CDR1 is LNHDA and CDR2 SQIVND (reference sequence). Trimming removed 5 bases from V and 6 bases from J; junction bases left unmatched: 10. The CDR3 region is CASSWGTAFREQYF. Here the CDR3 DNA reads TGTGCCAGTAGTTGGGGGACAGCCTTCCGCGAGCAGTACTTC.

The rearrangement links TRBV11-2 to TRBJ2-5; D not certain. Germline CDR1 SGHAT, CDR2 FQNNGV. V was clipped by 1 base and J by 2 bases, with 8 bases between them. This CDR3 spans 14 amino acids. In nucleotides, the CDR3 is TGTGCCAGCAGCTTAGGGACCAGGCAAGAGACCCAGTACTTC. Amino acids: CASSLGTRQETQYF.

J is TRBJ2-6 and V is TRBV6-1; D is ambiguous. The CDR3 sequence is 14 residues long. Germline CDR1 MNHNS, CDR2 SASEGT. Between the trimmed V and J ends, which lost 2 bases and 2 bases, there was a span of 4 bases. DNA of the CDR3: TGTGCCAGCAGTGAACAGACTGGGGCCAACGTCCTGACTTTC. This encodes CASSEQTGANVLTF.

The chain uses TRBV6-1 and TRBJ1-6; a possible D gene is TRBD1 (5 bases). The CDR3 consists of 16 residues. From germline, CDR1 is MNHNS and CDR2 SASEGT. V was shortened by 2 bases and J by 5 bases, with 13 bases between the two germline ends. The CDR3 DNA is TGTGCCAGCAGTGAACGCGGGGGAGCCAATAATTCACCCCTCCACTTT. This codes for CASSERGGANNSPLHF.

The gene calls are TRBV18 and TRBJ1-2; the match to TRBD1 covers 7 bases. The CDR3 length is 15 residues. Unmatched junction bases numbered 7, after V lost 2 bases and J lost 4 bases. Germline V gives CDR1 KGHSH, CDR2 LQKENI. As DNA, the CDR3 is TGTGCCAGCTCACCAGTGGCAGGGGGGAGCTATGGCTACACCTTC. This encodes CASSPVAGGSYGYTF.

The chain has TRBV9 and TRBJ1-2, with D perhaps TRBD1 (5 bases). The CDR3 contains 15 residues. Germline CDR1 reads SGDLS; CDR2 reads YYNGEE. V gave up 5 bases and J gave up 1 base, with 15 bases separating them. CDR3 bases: TGTGCCAGCAGTCTTACCCGGGGCCGTAACTATGGCTACACCTTC. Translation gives CASSLTRGRNYGYTF.

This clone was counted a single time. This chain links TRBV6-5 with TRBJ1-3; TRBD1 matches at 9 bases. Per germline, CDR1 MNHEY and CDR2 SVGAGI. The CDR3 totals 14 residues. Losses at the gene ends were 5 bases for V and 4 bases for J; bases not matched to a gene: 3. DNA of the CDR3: TGTGCCAGCAGTGCACAGGGGGCAGGAAACACCATATATTTT. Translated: CASSAQGAGNTIYF.

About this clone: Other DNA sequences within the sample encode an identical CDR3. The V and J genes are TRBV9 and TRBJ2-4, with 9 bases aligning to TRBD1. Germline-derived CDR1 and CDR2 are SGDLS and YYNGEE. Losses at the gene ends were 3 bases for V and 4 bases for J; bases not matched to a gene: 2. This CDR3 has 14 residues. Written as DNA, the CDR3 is TGTGCCAGCAGCGGAGGGACAGGGAAAAACATTCAGTACTTC. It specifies CASSGGTGKNIQYF.

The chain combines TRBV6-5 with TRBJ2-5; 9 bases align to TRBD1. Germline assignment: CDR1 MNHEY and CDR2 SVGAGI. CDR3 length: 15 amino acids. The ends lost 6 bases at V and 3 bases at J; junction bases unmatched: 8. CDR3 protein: CASSPNTGGKETQYF. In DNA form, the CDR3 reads TGTGCCAGCAGCCCCAACACAGGGGGCAAAGAGACCCAGTACTTC.

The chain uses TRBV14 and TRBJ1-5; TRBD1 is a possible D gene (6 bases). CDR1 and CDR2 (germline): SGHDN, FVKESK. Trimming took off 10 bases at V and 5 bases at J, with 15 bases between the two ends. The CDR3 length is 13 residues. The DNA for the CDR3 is TGTGCCATCGGGGGGAAGGGGGATCAGCCCCAGCATTTT. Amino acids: CAIGGKGDQPQHF.

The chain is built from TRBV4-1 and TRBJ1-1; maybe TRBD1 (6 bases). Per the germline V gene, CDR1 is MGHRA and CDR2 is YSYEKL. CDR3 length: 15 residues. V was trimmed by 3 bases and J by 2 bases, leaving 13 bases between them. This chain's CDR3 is CASSHAIQGNTEAFF. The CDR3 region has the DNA TGCGCCAGCAGCCATGCGATACAGGGTAACACTGAAGCTTTCTTT.

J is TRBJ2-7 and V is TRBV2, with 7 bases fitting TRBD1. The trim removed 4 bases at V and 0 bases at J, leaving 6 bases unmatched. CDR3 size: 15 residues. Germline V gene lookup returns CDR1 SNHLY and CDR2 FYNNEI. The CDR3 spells CASSVIGGTSYEQYF. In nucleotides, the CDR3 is TGTGCCAGCAGTGTAATAGGGGGCACCTCCTACGAGCAGTACTTC. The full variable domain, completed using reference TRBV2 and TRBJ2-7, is EPEVTQTPSHQVTQMGQEVILRCVPISNHLYFYWYRQILGQKVEFLVSFYNNEISEKSEIFDDQFSVERPDGSNFTLKIRSTKLEDSAMYFCASSVIGGTSYEQYFGPGTRLTVT.

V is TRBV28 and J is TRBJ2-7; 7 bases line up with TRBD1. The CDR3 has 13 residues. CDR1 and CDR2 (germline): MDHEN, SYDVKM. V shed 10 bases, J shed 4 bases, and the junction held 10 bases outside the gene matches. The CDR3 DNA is TGTGCCACAACGATCGGGACAGCTTACGAGCAGTACTTC. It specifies CATTIGTAYEQYF.

CDR3 bases: TGCGCCAGCAGCCAATCTAGGGACAGAGAGAACACCGGGGAGCTGTTTTTT. This codes for CASSQSRDRENTGELFF. V is TRBV4-1 and J is TRBJ2-2; 7 bases align to TRBD1. This CDR3 spans 17 amino acids. The germline CDR1 and CDR2 sequences are MGHRA and YSYEKL. J was trimmed by 1 base and V by 2 bases; bases with no gene match: 7.

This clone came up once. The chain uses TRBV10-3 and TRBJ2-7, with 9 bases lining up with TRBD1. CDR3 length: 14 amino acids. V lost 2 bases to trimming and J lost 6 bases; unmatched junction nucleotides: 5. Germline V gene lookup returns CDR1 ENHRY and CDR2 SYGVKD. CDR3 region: CAISETGQGPEQYF. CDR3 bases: TGTGCCATCAGTGAGACGGGACAGGGTCCCGAGCAGTACTTC.

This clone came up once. CDR3 in DNA: TGTGCCAGCAGCTTATCTGGGGGGGTCGGTGGAAACACCATATATTTT. This codes for CASSLSGGVGGNTIYF. The chain carries TRBV11-2 and TRBJ1-3, with D perhaps TRBD1 (5 bases). With 2 bases removed from V and 3 bases from J, the gap between germline ends came to 14 bases. CDR3 length equals 16 residues. Germline CDR1 is SGHAT and CDR2 is FQNNGV.

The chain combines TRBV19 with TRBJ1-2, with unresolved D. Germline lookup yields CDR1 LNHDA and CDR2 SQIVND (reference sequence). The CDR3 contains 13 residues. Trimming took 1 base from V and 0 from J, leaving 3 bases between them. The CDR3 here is CASSIVTNYGYTF. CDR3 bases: TGTGCCAGTAGTATAGTCACTAACTATGGCTACACCTTC.

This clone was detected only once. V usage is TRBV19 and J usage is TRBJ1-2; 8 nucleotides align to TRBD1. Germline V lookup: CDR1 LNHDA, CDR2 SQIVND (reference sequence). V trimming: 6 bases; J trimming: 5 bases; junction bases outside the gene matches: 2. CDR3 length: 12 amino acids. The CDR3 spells CASSDRGYGYTF. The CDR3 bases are TGTGCCAGTAGCGACAGGGGTTATGGCTACACCTTC.

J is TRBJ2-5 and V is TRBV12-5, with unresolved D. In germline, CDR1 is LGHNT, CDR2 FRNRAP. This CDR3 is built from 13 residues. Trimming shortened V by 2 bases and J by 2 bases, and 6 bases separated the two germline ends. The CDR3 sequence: CASGLSRQETQYF. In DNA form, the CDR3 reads TGTGCTAGTGGTTTGAGCAGGCAAGAGACCCAGTACTTC.

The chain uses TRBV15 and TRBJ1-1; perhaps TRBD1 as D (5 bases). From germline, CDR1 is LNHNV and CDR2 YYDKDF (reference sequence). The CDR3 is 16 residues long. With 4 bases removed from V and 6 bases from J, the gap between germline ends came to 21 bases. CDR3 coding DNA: TGTGCCACCAGCACAAGCCCAGACCCCCGGGGCGCTGAAGCTTTCTTT. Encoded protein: CATSTSPDPRGAEAFF.

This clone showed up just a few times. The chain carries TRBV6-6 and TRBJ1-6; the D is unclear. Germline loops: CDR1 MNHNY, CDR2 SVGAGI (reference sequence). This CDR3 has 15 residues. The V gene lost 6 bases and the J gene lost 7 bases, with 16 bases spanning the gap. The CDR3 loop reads CASRRTGQGNSPLHF. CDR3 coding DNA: TGTGCCAGCAGAAGAACTGGCCAAGGCAATTCACCCCTCCACTTT.

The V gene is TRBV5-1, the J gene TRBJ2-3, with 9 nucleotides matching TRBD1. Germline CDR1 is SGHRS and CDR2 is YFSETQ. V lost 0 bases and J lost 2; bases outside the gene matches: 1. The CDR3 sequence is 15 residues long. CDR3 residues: CASSLGTGDTDTQYF. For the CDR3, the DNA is TGCGCCAGCAGCTTGGGGACAGGGGACACAGATACGCAGTATTTT. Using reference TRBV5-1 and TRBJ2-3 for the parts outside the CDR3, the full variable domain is KAGVTQTPRYLIKTRGQQVTLSCSPISGHRSVSWYQQTPGQGLQFLFEYFSETQRNKGNFPGRFSGRQFSNSRSEMNVSTLELGDSALYLCASSLGTGDTDTQYFGPGTRLTVL.